These 9 T cell receptor beta chains came from one sample sequenced in a study of blood T cell repertoires in COVID-19. Here immunoSEQ multiplex PCR was the method, and the copy in TCRdb shows in-frame clones only, minus some. Of approximately 54,000 clones listed, roughly four fifths are singletons. Specimen: peripheral blood. These receptors were obtained from an older woman with acute or convalescent COVID-19.

This chain connects TRBV19 to TRBJ2-7; TRBD1 is a possible D gene (5 bases). Trimming stripped 3 bases from V and 1 base from J, with 7 bases between. The germline V gene encodes CDR1 LNHDA and CDR2 SQIVND (reference sequence). The CDR3 contains 13 residues. DNA of the CDR3: TGTGCCAGTAGTATGGCAGGGTCCTACGAGCAGTACTTC. This gives the protein CASSMAGSYEQYF.

This clone has just a few counts. The CDR3 region has the DNA TGTGCCAGCAGTATACAACCTAGCACAGATACGCAGTATTTT. It is translated as CASSIQPSTDTQYF. The chain has TRBV6-5 and TRBJ2-3; D remains unclear. V gave up 5 bases and J gave up 0 bases, with 9 bases separating them. The CDR3 runs 14 residues. From germline, CDR1 is MNHEY and CDR2 SVGAGI.

V gene TRBV27 combines with J gene TRBJ2-2; 7 bases fit TRBD1. V dropped 6 bases and J dropped 5; count of bases not matched to a gene: 6. The CDR3 runs to 14 residues. Per germline, CDR1 MNHEY and CDR2 SMNVEV (reference sequence). The CDR3 region is CASRDHRGTGELFF. CDR3 coding DNA: TGTGCCAGCAGGGATCACAGGGGAACCGGGGAGCTGTTTTTT.

This clone was observed a handful of times. The V and J genes are TRBV7-9 and TRBJ2-5, with D possibly TRBD1 on 5 matching bases. V lost 1 base to trimming and J lost 5 bases, with 14 bases between them. This CDR3 contains 15 residues. CDR1 is SEHNR, CDR2 FQNEAQ, per germline (reference sequence). The CDR3 DNA sequence: TGTGCCAGCAGCTTAGAAGGGGTCTTTCTGGAGACCCAGTACTTC. This gives the protein CASSLEGVFLETQYF.

V is TRBV6-5 and J is TRBJ1-5, with D possibly matching TRBD1 (6 bases). This CDR3 is 14 amino acids long. Germline V gene data show CDR1 as MNHEY and CDR2 as SVGAGI. The CDR3, as DNA: TGTGCAACCTCCCGAGACAGGCTCCATCAGCCCCAGCATTTT. Protein product: CATSRDRLHQPQHF.

The chain joins TRBV7-2 to TRBJ2-5, with D tentatively TRBD2 (5 bases). Trimming left V 3 bases short and J 4 bases short, with 15 bases between. Germline lookup yields CDR1 SGHTA and CDR2 FQGNSA. The CDR3 extends over 15 amino acids. In nucleotides, the CDR3 is TGTGCCAGCAGCTTGGGCGGGCTAGAGGCAGAGACCCAGTACTTC. Translation gives CASSLGGLEAETQYF.

This chain uses TRBV5-8 with TRBJ2-3; 9 positions agree with TRBD2. This CDR3 region has 16 residues. Germline values: CDR1 SGHTS, CDR2 YDEGEE. Losses at the gene ends were 3 bases for V and 3 bases for J; bases not matched to a gene: 8. CDR3 sequence (DNA): TGTGCCAGCAGCTGGGGGAGAGCGGGGGGAACAGATACGCAGTATTTT. Amino acid sequence: CASSWGRAGGTDTQYF.

This rearrangement joins TRBV6-5 to TRBJ2-7; D perhaps matches TRBD2 (5 bases). Germline CDR1 and CDR2: MNHEY and SVGAGI. With 6 bases removed from V and 3 bases from J, the gap between germline ends came to 12 bases. The CDR3 loop spans 13 amino acids. The CDR3 DNA reads TGTGCCAGCAGGGCGGGCCTTTACTACGAGCAGTACTTC. Translated, it gives CASRAGLYYEQYF.

This rearrangement joins TRBV19 to TRBJ1-2; D is perhaps TRBD1 (6 bases). Per the germline V gene, CDR1 is LNHDA and CDR2 is SQIVND (reference sequence). This CDR3 contains 14 residues. Trimming removed 9 bases at V and 0 bases at J, with 14 bases between. CDR3: CASLDSSANYGYTF. In DNA, the CDR3 is TGTGCCAGCCTGGACAGTTCAGCTAACTATGGCTACACCTTC.